The TCR beta chain described here comes from a study of T cell responses to AZD1222 COVID-19 vaccine. Study-wide results and limits: Spike-specific TCR breadth and depth grew following two AZD1222 doses. Baseline serostatus was positive in only five to seven AZD1222 recipients.

As for this clone: The target antigen is unknown.

This table comes from immunoSEQ multiplex PCR, and its TCRdb copy is limited to in-frame clones, with some not included. The table has roughly 200,000 clones, less than 95% seen once. The CDR3 is 15 residues long. Deletions cut 6 bases from V and 0 bases from J, with 12 bases between. The germline CDR1 and CDR2 sequences are LGHDT and YNNKEL (reference sequence). The genes are TRBV3-1 (or the pseudogene TRBV3-2) and TRBJ2-1; tentative D call: TRBD2 (7 bases). Sequencing was performed on peripheral blood, taken 28 days after the second dose of the MenACWY control vaccine. The source of this sequence is an adult who received the MenACWY meningococcal vaccine as a control. The chain's CDR3 is CASRDSGTSYNEQFF. The CDR3 DNA follows: TGTGCCAGCAGGGACAGCGGGACCTCCTACAATGAGCAGTTCTTC.